Listed below are T cell receptor beta chains from one sample, sequenced in a study of CD8 T cells in Susac syndrome. TCRdb re-derived calls from the immunoSEQ multiplex PCR reads in MiXCR, one entry per CDR3 protein. The table shows around 59,000 distinct CDR3 sequences, with around nine tenths occurring only once. Sequences were obtained from CD8+ T cells from PBMCs. The origin of the receptors is a human donor in good health. CDR3s include the opening cysteine and the closing phenylalanine or tryptophan.

V | CDR3
TRBV9 | CASSQGSNTGELFF
TRBV5-4 | CASSSSGGNTIYF
TRBV28 | CASRARDGVGWPQHF
TRBV6-2/TRBV6-3 | CASSYEDRSSYEQYF
TRBV5-1 | CASSSWSDGRGEQYF
TRBV15 | CATSRGGVATYEQYF
TRBV6-5 | CASSYSAFSSYNSPLHF
TRBV25-1 | CASSDRGAAIQYF
TRBV6-2/TRBV6-3 | CASRGTGEVYEQYF
TRBV2 | CASGRGELFF
TRBV4-3 | CASSQLLDFQETQYF
TRBV6-2/TRBV6-3 | CASSGGQEREKLFF
TRBV6-1 | CASSASPLRTLRDTQYF
TRBV6-1 | CASSGQSQHF
TRBV27 | CASSLRRGPLFQETQYF
TRBV11-1 | CASSTRTGYEQYF
TRBV19 | CASSISREGFYGYTF
TRBV20-1 | CSADGQGHYNEQFF
TRBV29-1 | CSVDGGDASSYEQYF
TRBV30 | CAWSVDGDEKLFF
TRBV4-1 | CASSLGLAVPYEQYF
TRBV2 | CASSYRGINQPQHF
TRBV28 | CASSSRTGEQYF
TRBV6-6 | CASSYRGSNQPQHF
TRBV11-2 | CASSLDSGTDTQYF
TRBV30 | CAWSLGTGGGQPQHF
TRBV11-2 | CASSSTSGGADTQYF
TRBV5-1 | CASSLNTYEQYF
TRBV6-2/TRBV6-3 | CASSTTGGMTSYEQYF
TRBV27 | CASSLVVEDTDTQYF
TRBV20-1 | CSARDSFWGGQETQYF
TRBV27 | CASSLGKTGGTDTQYF
TRBV12-3/TRBV12-4 | CASQTGNNEQFF
TRBV29-1 | CSVEAQPRGPLETQYF
TRBV4-3 | CASSPGTPGGDYGYTF
TRBV25-1 | CASSEGQGGDNEQFF
TRBV5-1 | CASSLRQGAYEQYF
TRBV5-4 | CASSGGPDSPLHF
TRBV5-1 | CASSLDSYNEQFF
TRBV2 | CASSETPGIHYEQYF
TRBV25-1 | CASSESNEQYF
TRBV27 | CASSLFPDSSPTQQYF
TRBV12-3/TRBV12-4 | CASSLEVTQPQHF
TRBV28 | CASSWTDNEQFF
TRBV5-4 | CASSLEESYEQYF
TRBV5-6 | CASSLELGGRNYGYTF
TRBV7-9 | CASSLRESGHTEAFF
TRBV19 | CASSVPSGGTDTQYF